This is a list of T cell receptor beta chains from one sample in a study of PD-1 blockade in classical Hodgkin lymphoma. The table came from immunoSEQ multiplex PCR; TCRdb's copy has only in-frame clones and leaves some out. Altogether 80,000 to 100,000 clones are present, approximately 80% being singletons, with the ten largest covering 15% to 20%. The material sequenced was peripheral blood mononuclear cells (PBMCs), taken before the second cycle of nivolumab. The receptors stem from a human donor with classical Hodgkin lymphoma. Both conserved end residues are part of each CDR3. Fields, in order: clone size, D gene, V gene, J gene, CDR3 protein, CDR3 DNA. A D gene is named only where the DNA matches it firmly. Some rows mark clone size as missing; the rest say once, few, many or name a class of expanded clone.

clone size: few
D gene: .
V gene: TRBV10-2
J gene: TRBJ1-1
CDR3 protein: CASSESEWVGEAFF
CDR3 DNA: TGCGCCAGCAGTGAGTCGGAGTGGGTTGGGGAAGCTTTCTTT

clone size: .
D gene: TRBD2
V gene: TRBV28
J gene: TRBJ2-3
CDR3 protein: CASGTSGSRGDTQYF
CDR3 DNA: TGTGCCAGTGGGACTAGCGGGAGCCGGGGGGATACGCAGTATTTT

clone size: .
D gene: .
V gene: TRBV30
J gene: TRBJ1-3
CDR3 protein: CAWSRLSGNTIYF
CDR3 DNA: TGTGCCTGGAGTCGGCTCTCTGGAAACACCATATATTTT

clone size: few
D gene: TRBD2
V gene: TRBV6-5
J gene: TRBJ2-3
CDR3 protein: CASSSLAGGRTDTQYF
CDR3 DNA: TGTGCCAGCAGTTCTCTAGCGGGAGGCCGCACAGATACGCAGTATTTT

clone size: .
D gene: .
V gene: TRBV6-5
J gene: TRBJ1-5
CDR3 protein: CASGYQGGQPQHF
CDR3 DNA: TGTGCCAGCGGGTACCAGGGAGGACAGCCCCAGCATTTT

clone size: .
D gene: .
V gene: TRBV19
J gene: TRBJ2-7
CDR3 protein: CASSITPDKRYEQYF
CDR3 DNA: TGTGCCAGTAGTATAACCCCGGACAAGCGCTACGAGCAGTACTTC

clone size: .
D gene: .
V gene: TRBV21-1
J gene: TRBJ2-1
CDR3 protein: CASSKTGVEQFF
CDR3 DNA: TGTGCCAGCAGCAAAACAGGGGTTGAGCAGTTCTTC

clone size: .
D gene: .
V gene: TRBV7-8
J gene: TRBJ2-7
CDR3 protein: CASSLSGRAPYEQYF
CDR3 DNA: TGTGCCAGCAGCTTAAGTGGCAGAGCCCCCTACGAGCAGTACTTC

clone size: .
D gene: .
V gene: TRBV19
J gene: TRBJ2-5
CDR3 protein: CASSTLGETQYF
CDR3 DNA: TGTGCCAGTAGTACACTAGGAGAGACCCAGTACTTC

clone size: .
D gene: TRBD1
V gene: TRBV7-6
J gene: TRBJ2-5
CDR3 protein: CASSPDRGYETQYF
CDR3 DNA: TGTGCCAGCAGCCCAGACAGGGGATACGAGACCCAGTACTTC

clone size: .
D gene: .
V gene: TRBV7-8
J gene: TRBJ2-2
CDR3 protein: CASSSGELFF
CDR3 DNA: TGTGCCAGCAGTTCCGGGGAGCTGTTTTTT

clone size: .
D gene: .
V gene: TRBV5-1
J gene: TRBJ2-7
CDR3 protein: CASSRSTLEGPQYF
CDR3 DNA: TGCGCCAGCAGCAGGAGTACGCTAGAAGGTCCGCAGTACTTC

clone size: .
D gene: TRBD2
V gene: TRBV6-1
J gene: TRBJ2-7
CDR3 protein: CASSSTSGVSYEQYF
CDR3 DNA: TGTGCCAGCAGTTCTACTAGCGGGGTCTCCTACGAGCAGTACTTC

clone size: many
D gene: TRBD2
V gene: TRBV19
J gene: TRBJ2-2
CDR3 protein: CASSARLAGHTGELFF
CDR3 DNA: TGTGCCAGTAGTGCAAGACTAGCGGGACACACCGGGGAGCTGTTTTTT

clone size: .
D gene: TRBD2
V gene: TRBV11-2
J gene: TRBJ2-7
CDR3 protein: CASSLGWASGHPYF
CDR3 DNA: TGTGCCAGCAGCTTAGGTTGGGCTAGCGGGCACCCGTACTTC

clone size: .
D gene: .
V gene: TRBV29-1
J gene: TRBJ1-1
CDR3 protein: CSVRWATMNTEAFF
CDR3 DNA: TGCAGCGTGAGATGGGCGACGATGAACACTGAAGCTTTCTTT

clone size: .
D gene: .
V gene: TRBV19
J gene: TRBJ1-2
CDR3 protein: CATAGLGGGYTF
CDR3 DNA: TGTGCCACCGCCGGATTGGGGGGTGGCTACACCTTC

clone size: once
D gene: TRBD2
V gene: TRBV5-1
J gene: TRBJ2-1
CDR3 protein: CASSWKTGTSNNEQFF
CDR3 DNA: TGCGCCAGCAGCTGGAAGACCGGGACTAGTAACAATGAGCAGTTCTTC

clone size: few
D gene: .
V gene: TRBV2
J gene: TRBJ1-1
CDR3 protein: CASSPTWVRRVQAFF
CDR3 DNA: TGTGCCAGCAGCCCCACATGGGTCAGGCGGGTACAAGCTTTCTTT

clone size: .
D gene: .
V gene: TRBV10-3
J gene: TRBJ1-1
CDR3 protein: CAIQRERRWGAFF
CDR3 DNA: TGTGCCATACAAAGGGAGCGGAGGTGGGGAGCTTTCTTT

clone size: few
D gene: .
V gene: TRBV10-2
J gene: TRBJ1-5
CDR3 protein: CASRGDSNQPQHF
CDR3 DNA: TGCGCCAGCAGAGGTGACAGCAATCAGCCCCAGCATTTT

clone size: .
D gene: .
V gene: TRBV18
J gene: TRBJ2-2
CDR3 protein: CASSPIPGTGELFF
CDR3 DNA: TGTGCCAGCTCACCGATCCCAGGCACCGGGGAGCTGTTTTTT

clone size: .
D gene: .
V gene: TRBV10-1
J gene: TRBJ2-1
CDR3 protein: CASSDYLGLEQFF
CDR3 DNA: TGCGCCAGCAGCGACTACCTAGGCCTTGAGCAGTTCTTC

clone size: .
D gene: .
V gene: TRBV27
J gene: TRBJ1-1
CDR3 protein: CASSYRQRSEAFF
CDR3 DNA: TGTGCCAGCAGTTACCGACAGCGTAGTGAAGCTTTCTTT

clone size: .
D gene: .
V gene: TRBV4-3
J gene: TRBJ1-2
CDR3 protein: CASSQDMVAGYTF
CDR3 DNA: TGCGCCAGCAGCCAAGATATGGTGGCTGGCTACACCTTC

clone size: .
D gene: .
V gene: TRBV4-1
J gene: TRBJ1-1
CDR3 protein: CASSQAPPKSLHTEAFF
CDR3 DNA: TGCGCCAGCAGCCAAGCTCCGCCGAAGAGTTTGCACACTGAAGCTTTCTTT

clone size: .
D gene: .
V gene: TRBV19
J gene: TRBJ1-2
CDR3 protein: CASMGTNDYGYTF
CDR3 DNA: TGTGCCAGTATGGGGACAAATGACTATGGCTACACCTTC

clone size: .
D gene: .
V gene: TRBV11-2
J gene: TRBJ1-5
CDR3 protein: CASSPGGDQPQHF
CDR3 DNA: TGTGCCAGCAGCCCAGGTGGGGATCAGCCCCAGCATTTT

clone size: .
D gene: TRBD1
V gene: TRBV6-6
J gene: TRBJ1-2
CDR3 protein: CASTPRAGGGYGYTF
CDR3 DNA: TGTGCCAGCACCCCACGGGCAGGGGGGGGCTATGGCTACACCTTC

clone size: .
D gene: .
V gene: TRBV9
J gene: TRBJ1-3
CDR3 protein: CASSLLPNRNTIYF
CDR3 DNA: TGTGCCAGCAGCCTTCTCCCGAATAGAAACACCATATATTTT

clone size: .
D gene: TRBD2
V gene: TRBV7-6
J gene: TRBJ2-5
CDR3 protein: CASSLGLAGVRETQYF
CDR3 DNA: TGTGCCAGCAGCTTAGGGCTAGCGGGAGTACGAGAGACCCAGTACTTC

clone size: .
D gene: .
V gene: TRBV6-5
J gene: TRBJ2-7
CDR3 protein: CASSQRTSYEQYF
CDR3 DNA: TGTGCCAGCAGCCAGAGGACCTCCTACGAGCAGTACTTC